This T cell receptor beta chain emerged from a study of CD8 T cells in ankylosing spondylitis. Study-level findings and limits: One TCR beta motif, made up of roughly 8 highly homologous variants, appeared characteristic of ankylosing spondylitis blood.

This clonotype occurred a few times. Its antigen is as yet unknown. Between the trimmed V and J ends, which lost 6 bases and 5 bases, there was a span of 11 bases. The length of the CDR3 is 13 residues. TCRdb re-called the 5' RACE reads through MiXCR, storing one row per CDR3 protein. This sample has around 890,000 distinct CDR3 sequences; about 10% occur once, and the top ten carry approximately 0.46%. Sequencing was performed on blood, either unsorted or a sorted T cell fraction (not recorded which). The sequence came from a male donor with ankylosing spondylitis. The chain employs TRBV12-3 or TRBV12-4 and TRBJ1-5; D not resolved. CDR3 in DNA: TGTGCCAGCAGCACGACCACGGATCAGCCCCAGCATTTT. Translated: CASSTTTDQPQHF.